Described below is a single T cell receptor beta chain sequence and its context. The CDR3 has 14 amino acids. Germline V gene data show CDR1 as KGHSH and CDR2 as LQKENI. V was pared by 1 base and J by 8 bases, with 3 bases of the junction left unmatched. The data were obtained in a study of blood T cell repertoires in COVID-19. The table came from immunoSEQ multiplex PCR; TCRdb's copy has only in-frame clones and leaves some out. This table holds 140,000 or so clones, approximately 80% found once. The chain combines TRBV18 with TRBJ2-1; 9 bases align to TRBD1. Sequenced sample: peripheral blood. The receptor was isolated from an elderly woman with acute or convalescent COVID-19. CDR3 in amino acids: CASSPLGDRDEQFF. DNA for the CDR3: TGTGCCAGCTCACCACTTGGGGACAGGGATGAGCAGTTCTTC.